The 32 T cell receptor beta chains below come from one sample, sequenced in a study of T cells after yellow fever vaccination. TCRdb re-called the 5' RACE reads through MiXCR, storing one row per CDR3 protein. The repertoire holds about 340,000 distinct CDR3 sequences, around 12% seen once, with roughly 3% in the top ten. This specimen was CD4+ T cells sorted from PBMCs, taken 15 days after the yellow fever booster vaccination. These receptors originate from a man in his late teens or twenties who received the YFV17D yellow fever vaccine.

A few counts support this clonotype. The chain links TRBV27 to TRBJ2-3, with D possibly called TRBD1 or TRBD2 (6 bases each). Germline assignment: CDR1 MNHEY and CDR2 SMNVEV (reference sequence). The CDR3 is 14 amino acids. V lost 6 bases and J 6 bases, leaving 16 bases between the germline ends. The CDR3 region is CASSQGRLSDTQYF. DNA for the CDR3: TGTGCCAGCAGCCAGGGGAGGTTGTCCGATACGCAGTATTTT.

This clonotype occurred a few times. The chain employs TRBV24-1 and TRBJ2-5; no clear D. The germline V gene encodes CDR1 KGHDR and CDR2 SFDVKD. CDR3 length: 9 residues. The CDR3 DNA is TGTTCCGTCCCGGAGACCCAGTACTTC. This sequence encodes CSVPETQYF.

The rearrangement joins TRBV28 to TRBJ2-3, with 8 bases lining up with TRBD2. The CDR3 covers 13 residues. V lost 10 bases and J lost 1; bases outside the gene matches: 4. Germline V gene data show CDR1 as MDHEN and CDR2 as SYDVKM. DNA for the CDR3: TGTGCCACAAGCGGGGGAGGCACAGATACGCAGTATTTT. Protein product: CATSGGGTDTQYF.

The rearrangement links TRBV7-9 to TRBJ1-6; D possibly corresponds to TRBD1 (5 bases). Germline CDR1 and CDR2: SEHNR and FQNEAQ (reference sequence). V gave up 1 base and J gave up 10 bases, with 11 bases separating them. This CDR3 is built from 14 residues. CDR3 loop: CASSLEGRRSPLHF. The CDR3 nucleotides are TGTGCCAGCAGCTTAGAGGGGAGACGATCACCCCTCCACTTT.

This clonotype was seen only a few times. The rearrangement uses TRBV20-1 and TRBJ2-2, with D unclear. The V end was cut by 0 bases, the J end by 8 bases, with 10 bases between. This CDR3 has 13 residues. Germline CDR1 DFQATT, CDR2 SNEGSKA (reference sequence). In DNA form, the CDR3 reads TGCAGTGCTAGAGATCGGCTAACTGGGGAGCTGTTTTTT. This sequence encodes CSARDRLTGELFF.

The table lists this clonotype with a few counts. The DNA for the CDR3 is TGCGCCAGCAGCCAAGATTGGGCGGAAATCCCCGATACGCAGTATTTT. It translates to CASSQDWAEIPDTQYF. This chain joins TRBV4-3 and TRBJ2-3; no reliable D call. Per germline, CDR1 LGHNA and CDR2 YSLEER. With 0 bases removed from V and 6 bases from J, the gap between germline ends came to 16 bases. The CDR3 has 16 amino acids.

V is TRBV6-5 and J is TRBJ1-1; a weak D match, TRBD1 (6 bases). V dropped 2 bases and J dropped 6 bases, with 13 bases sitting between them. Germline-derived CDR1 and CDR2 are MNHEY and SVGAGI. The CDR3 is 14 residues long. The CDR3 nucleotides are TGTGCCAGCAGTTACGTACCAGGGGCCCCTGAAGCTTTCTTT. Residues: CASSYVPGAPEAFF.

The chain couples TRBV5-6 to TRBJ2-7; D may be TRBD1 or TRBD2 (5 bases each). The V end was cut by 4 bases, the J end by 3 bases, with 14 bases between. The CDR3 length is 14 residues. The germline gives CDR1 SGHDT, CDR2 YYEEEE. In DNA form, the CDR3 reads TGTGCCAGCAGCGGGACGGAGAAGCTCTACGAGCAGTACGTC. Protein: CASSGTEKLYEQYV.

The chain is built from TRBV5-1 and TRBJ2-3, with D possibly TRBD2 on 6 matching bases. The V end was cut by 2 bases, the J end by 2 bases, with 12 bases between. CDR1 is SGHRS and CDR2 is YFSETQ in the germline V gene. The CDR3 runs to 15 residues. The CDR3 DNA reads TGCGCCAGCAGCTTCACGGGGGTCTACACAGATACGCAGTATTTT. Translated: CASSFTGVYTDTQYF.

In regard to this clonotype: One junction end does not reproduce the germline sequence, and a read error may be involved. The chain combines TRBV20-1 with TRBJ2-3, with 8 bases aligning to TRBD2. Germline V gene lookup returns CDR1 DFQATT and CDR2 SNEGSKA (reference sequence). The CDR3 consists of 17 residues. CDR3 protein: CSASPGGGRPSRDTQYF. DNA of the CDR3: TGCAGTGCTAGTCCCGGCGGGGGGCGGCCTAGCAGAGATACGCAGTATTTT.

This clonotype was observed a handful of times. The CDR3 loop reads CASSPALVTGELFF. The CDR3 nucleotides read TGCGCCAGCAGCCCAGCATTGGTGACCGGGGAGCTGTTTTTT. The chain uses TRBV4-1 and TRBJ2-2; D is uncertain. The CDR3 totals 14 residues. The V end lost 4 bases, the J end lost 5 bases, and 11 bases lay between the germline ends. Germline V gene sequence: CDR1 MGHRA, CDR2 YSYEKL.

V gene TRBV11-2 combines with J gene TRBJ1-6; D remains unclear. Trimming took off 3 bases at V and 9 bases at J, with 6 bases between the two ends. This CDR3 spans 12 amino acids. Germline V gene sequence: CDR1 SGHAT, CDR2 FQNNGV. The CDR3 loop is CASSLEFSPLHF. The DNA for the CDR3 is TGTGCCAGCAGCTTGGAGTTTTCACCCCTCCACTTT. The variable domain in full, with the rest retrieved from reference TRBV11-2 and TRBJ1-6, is EAGVAQSPRYKIIEKRQSVAFWCNPISGHATLYWYQQILGQGPKLLIQFQNNGVVDDSQLPKDRFSAERLKGVDSTLKIQPAKLEDSAVYLCASSLEFSPLHFGNGTRLTVT.

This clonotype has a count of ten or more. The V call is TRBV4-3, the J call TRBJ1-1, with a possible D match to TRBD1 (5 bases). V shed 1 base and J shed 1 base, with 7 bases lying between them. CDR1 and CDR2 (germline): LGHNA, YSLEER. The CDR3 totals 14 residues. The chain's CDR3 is CASSQVQGNTEAFF. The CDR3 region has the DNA TGCGCCAGCAGCCAAGTCCAGGGGAACACTGAAGCTTTCTTT.

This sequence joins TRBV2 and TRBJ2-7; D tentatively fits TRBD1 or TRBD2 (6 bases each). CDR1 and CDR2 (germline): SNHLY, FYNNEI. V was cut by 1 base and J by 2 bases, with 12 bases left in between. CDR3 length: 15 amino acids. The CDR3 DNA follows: TGTGCCAGCAGTGAAGGGGGGGCCCCCGCCTACGAGCAGTACGTC. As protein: CASSEGGAPAYEQYV.

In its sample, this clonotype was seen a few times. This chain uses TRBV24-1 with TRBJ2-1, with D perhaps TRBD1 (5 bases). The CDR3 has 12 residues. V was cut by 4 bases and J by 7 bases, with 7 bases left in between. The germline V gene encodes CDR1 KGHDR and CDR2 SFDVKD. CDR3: CATSEGRNEQFF. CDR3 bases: TGTGCCACCAGTGAGGGGCGGAATGAGCAGTTCTTC.

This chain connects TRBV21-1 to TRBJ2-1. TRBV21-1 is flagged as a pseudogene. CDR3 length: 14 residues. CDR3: CASTAKPKHNEQFF. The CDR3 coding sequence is TGTGCCAGCACCGCAAAGCCAAAGCACAATGAGCAGTTCTTC.

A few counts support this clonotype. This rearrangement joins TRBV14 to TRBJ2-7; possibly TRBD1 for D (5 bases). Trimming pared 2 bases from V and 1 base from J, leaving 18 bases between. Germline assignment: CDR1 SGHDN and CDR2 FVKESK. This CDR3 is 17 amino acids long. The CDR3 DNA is TGTGCCAGCAGCCAAAGATATCTTTTTAAGGGGTCCTACGAGCAGTACTTC. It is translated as CASSQRYLFKGSYEQYF.

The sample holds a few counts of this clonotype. The CDR3 sequence is CASSLDQIRGYGYTF. CDR3 bases: TGTGCCAGCAGTCTAGATCAGATCAGGGGCTATGGCTACACCTTC. The chain employs TRBV6-6 and TRBJ1-2, with a weak D call TRBD1 (6 bases). V was shortened by 5 bases and J by 4 bases, with 17 bases between the two germline ends. CDR1 is MNHNY, CDR2 SVGAGI, per germline (reference sequence). CDR3 length: 15 residues.

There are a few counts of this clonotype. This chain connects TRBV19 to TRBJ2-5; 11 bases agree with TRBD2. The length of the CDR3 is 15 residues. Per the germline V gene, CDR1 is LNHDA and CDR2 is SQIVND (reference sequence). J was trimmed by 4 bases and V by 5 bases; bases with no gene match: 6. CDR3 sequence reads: CASSPRLAGIETQYF. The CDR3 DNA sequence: TGTGCCAGTAGTCCTCGACTAGCGGGGATAGAGACCCAGTACTTC.

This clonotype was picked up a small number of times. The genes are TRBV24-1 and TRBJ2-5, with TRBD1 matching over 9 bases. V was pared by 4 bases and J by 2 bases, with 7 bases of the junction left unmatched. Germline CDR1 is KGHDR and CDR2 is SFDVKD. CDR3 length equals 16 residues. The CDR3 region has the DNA TGTGCCACCAGTGACAGGACAGGGGTACCTCAAGAGACCCAGTACTTC. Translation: CATSDRTGVPQETQYF.

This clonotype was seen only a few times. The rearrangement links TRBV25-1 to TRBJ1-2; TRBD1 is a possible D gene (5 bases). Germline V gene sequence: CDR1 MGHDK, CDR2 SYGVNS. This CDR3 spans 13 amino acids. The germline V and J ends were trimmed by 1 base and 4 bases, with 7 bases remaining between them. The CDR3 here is CASSEWGSYGYTF. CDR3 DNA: TGTGCCAGCAGTGAATGGGGGTCCTATGGCTACACCTTC.

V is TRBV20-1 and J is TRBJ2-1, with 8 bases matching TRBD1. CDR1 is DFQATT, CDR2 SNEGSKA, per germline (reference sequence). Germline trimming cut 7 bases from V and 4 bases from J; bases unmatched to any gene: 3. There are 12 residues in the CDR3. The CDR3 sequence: CSVRTGYNEQFF. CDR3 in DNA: TGCAGTGTGCGGACAGGGTACAATGAGCAGTTCTTC.

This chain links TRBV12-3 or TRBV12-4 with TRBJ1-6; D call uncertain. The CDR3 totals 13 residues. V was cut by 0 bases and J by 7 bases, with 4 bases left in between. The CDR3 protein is CASSLAGNSPLHF. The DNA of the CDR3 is TGTGCCAGCAGTTTAGCCGGGAATTCACCCCTCCACTTT.

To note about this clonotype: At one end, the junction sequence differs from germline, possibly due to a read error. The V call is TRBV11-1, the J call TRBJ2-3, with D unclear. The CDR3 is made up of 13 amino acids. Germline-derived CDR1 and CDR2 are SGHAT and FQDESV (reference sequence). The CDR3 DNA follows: TGTGCCAGCAGCTTAGATATTTTGCAGGCGCGAGAATTT. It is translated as CASSLDILQAREF.

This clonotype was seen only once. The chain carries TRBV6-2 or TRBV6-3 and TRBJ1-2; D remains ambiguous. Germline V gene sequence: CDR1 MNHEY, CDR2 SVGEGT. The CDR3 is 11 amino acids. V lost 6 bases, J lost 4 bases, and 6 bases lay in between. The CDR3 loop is CASSQTYGYTF. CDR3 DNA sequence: TGTGCCAGCAGCCAAACCTATGGCTACACCTTC.

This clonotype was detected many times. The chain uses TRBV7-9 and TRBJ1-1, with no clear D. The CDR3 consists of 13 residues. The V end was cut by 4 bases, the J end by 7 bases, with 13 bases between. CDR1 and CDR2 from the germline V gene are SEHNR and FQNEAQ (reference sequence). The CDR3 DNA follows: TGTGCCAGCAGCTCCACCCCGTCGGTTGAAGCTTTCTTT. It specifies CASSSTPSVEAFF.

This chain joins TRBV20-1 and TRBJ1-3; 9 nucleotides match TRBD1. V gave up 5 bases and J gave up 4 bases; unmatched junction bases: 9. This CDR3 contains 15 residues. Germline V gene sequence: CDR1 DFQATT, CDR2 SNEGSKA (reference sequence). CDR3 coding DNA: TGCAGTGCTCTCCGGGACAGGGTGACGGGAAACACCATATATTTT. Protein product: CSALRDRVTGNTIYF.

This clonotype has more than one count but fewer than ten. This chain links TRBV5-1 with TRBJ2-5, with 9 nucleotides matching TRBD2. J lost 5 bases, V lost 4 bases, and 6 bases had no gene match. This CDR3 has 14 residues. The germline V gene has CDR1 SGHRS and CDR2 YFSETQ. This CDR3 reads CASSIAGERETQYF. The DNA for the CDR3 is TGCGCCAGCAGCATAGCGGGGGAACGGGAGACCCAGTACTTC.

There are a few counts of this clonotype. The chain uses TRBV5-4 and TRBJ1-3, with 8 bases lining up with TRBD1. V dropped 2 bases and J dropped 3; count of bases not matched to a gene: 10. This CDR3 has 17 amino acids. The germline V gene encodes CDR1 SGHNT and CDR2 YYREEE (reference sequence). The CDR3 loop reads CASSFITGQGGGNTIYF. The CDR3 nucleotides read TGTGCCAGCAGCTTTATAACCGGACAGGGCGGTGGAAACACCATATATTTT.

The CDR3 region has the DNA TGTGCCAGCAGCTCCAACCAAGGGGGGGATACGCAGTATTTT. Its translation is CASSSNQGGDTQYF. The V gene is TRBV7-3, the J gene TRBJ2-3; D is tentatively TRBD1 or TRBD2 (6 bases each). Trimming took off 4 bases at V and 6 bases at J, with 14 bases between the two ends. The CDR3 length is 14 residues. Germline CDR1 reads SGHTA; CDR2 reads FQGTGA.

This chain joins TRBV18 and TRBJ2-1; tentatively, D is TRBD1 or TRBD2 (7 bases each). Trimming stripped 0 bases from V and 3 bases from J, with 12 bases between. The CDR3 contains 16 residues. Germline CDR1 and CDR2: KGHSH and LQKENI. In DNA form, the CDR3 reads TGTGCCAGCTCACCACCGGGAGGGGGCCTCTACAATGAGCAGTTCTTC. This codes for CASSPPGGGLYNEQFF.

The CDR3 sequence is CASSLVSRNSPLHF. In DNA, the CDR3 is TGTGCCAGCAGCTTAGTATCCAGGAATTCACCCCTCCACTTT. The rearrangement joins TRBV11-2 to TRBJ1-6; D remains unclear. This CDR3 has 14 residues. V was shortened by 1 base and J by 7 bases, with 8 bases between the two germline ends. CDR1 and CDR2 from the germline V gene are SGHAT and FQNNGV.